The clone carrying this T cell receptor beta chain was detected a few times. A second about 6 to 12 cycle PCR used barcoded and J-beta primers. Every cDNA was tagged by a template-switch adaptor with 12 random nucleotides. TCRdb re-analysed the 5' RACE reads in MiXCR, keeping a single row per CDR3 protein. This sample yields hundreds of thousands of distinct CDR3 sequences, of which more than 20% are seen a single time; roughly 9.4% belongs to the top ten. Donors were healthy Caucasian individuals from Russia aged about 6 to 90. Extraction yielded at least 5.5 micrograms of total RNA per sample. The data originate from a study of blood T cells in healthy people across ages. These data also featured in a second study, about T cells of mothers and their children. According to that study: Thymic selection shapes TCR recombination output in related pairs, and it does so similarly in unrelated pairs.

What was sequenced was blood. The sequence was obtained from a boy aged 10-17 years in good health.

CDR3 nucleotide sequence: TGTGCCAGCAGCCCCATTTACCGGGGGACAGGGGAAGAGACCCAGTACTTC. Its translation: CASSPIYRGTGEETQYF. The chain is built from TRBV7-9 and TRBJ2-5, with 10 bases identical to TRBD1. Trimming at V came to 5 bases and at J to 3 bases, leaving 12 bases not matched to a gene. The CDR3 runs 17 residues. Germline lookup yields CDR1 SEHNR and CDR2 FQNEAQ (reference sequence).